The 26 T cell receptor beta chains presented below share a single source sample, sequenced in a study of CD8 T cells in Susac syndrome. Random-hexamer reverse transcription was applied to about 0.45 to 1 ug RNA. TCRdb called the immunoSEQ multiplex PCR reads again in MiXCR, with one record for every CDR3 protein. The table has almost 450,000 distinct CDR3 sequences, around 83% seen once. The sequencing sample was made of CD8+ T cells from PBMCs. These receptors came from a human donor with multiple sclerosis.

The CDR3 DNA reads TGCGCCAGCAGCACAAGCCGGGACTATTGGGAGGAGCAGTACTTC. Protein sequence: CASSTSRDYWEEQYF. The rearrangement links TRBV5-1 to TRBJ2-7; 7 nucleotides match TRBD2. CDR1 SGHRS and CDR2 YFSETQ come from the germline V gene. The CDR3 runs 15 residues. The ends lost 4 bases at V and 7 bases at J; junction bases unmatched: 14.

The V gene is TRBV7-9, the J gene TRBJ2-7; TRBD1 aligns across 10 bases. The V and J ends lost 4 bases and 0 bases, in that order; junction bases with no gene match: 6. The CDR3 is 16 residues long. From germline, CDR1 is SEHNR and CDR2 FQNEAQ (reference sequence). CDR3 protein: CASSSPWTGGSYEQYF. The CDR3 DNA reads TGTGCCAGCAGCTCCCCTTGGACAGGGGGCTCCTACGAGCAGTACTTC. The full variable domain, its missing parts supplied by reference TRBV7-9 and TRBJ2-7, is DTGVSQNPRHKITKRGQNVTFRCDPISEHNRLYWYRQTLGQGPEFLTYFQNEAQLEKSRLLSDRFSAERPKGSFSTLEIQRTEQGDSAMYLCASSSPWTGGSYEQYFGPGTRLTVT.

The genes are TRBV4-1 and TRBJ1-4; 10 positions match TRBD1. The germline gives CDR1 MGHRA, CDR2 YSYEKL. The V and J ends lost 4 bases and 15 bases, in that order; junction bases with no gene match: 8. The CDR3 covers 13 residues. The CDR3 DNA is TGCGCCAGCAGCCCCTTGGGACAGGGGAGGGTGTTTTTT. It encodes CASSPLGQGRVFF.

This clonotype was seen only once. The CDR3: CASSVSSSNYGYTF. The DNA for the CDR3 is TGTGCCAGCAGCGTAAGCTCCTCTAACTATGGCTACACCTTC. The V gene is TRBV9, the J gene TRBJ1-2; unclear D gene. V lost 1 base to trimming and J lost 0 bases, with 7 bases between them. CDR1 and CDR2 (germline): SGDLS, YYNGEE. The CDR3 consists of 14 residues.

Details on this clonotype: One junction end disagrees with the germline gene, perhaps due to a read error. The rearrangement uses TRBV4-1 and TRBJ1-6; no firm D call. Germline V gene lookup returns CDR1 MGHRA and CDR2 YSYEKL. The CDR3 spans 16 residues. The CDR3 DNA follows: TGCGACAGCAGCCAAGAGGAGGGTTCGTATAATTCACCCCTCCACTTT. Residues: CDSSQEEGSYNSPLHF.

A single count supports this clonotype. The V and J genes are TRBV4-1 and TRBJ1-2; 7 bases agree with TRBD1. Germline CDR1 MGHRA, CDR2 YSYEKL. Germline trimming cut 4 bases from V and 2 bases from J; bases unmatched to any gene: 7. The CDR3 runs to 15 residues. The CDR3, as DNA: TGCGCCAGCAGCCTAAGACAGGGAGCGAACTATGGCTACACCTTC. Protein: CASSLRQGANYGYTF.

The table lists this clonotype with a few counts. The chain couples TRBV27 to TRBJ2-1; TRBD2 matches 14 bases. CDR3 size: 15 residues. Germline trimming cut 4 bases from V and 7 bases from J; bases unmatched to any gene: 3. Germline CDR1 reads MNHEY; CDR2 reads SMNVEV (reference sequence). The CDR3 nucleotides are TGTGCCAGCAGTTCCGGGACTAGCGGGAGTAATGAGCAGTTCTTC. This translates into CASSSGTSGSNEQFF.

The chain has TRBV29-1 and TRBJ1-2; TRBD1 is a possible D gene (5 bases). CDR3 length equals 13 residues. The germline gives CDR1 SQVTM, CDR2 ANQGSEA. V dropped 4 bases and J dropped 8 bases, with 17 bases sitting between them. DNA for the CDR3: TGCAGCGTTGTCACGGGCAGGGATTACGGCTACACCTTC. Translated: CSVVTGRDYGYTF.

CDR3 in DNA: TGTGCCAGCAGCCAAGGGGGACAGGGGTCCTACGAGCAGTACTTC. Protein: CASSQGGQGSYEQYF. The chain recombines TRBV7-2 with TRBJ2-7; TRBD1 matches at 10 bases. The CDR3 contains 15 residues. V shed 5 bases and J 1 base; nucleotides not matched to a gene: 5. Per the germline V gene, CDR1 is SGHTA and CDR2 is FQGNSA.

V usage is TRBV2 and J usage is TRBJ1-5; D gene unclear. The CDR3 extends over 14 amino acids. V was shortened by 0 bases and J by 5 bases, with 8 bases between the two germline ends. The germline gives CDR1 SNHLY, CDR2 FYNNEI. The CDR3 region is CASSEALGYQPQHF. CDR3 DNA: TGTGCCAGCAGTGAAGCGCTGGGGTATCAGCCCCAGCATTTT. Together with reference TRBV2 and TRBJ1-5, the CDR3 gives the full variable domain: EPEVTQTPSHQVTQMGQEVILRCVPISNHLYFYWYRQILGQKVEFLVSFYNNEISEKSEIFDDQFSVERPDGSNFTLKIRSTKLEDSAMYFCASSEALGYQPQHFGDGTRLSIL.

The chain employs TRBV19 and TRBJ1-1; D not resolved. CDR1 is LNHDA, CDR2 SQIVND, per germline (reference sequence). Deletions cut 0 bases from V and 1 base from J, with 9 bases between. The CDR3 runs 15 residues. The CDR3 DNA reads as TGTGCCAGTAGTATAGATCGGTGGGGGAACACTGAAGCTTTCTTT. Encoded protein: CASSIDRWGNTEAFF.

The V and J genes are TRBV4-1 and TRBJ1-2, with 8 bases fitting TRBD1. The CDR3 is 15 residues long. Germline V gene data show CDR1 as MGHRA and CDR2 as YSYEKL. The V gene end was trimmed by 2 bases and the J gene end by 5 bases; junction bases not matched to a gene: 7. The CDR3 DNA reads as TGCGCCAGCAGCCAACAGACAGGGGTTGGTTATGGCTACACCTTC. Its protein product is CASSQQTGVGYGYTF.

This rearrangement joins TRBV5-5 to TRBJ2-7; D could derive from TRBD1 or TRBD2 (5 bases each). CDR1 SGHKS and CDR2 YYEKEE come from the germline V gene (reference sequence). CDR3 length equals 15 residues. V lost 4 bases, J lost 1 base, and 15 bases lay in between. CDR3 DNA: TGTGCCAGCAGCCCCGACGGGACGGCTTCCTACGAGCAGTACTTC. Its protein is CASSPDGTASYEQYF.

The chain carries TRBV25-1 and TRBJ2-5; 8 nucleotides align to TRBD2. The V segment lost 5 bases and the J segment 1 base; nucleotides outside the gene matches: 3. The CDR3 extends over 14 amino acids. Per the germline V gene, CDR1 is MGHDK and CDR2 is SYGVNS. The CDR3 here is CASSRLAPQETQYF. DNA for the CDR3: TGTGCCAGCAGTCGACTAGCGCCCCAAGAGACCCAGTACTTC.

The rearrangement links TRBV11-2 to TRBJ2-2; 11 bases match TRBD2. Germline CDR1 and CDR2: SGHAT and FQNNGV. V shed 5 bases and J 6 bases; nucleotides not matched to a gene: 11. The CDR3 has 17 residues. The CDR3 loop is CASSAPLAGVGSGELFF. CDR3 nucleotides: TGTGCCAGCAGCGCGCCACTAGCGGGAGTTGGGTCCGGGGAGCTGTTTTTT.

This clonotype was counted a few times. DNA for the CDR3: TGCAGTGCTAGGGGGGACTCTTCCTACGAGCAGTACTTC. Translating gives CSARGDSSYEQYF. The chain is built from TRBV20-1 and TRBJ2-7; tentative D call: TRBD2 (6 bases). Germline V CDR1 and CDR2: DFQATT, SNEGSKA (reference sequence). V lost 3 bases to trimming and J lost 1 base, with 10 bases between them. The CDR3 length is 13 residues.

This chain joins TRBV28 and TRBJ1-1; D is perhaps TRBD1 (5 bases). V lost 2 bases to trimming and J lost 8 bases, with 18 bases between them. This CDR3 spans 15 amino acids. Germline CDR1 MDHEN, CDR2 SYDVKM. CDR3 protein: CASSLRPLQAAEAFF. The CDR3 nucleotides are TGTGCCAGCAGTTTACGTCCCCTACAGGCGGCGGAAGCTTTCTTT.

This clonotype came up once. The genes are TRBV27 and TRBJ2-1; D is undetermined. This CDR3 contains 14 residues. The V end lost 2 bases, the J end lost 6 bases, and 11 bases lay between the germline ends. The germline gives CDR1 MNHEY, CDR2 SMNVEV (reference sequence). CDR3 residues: CASSLVGAPNEQFF. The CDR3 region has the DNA TGTGCCAGCAGTTTAGTTGGCGCCCCCAATGAGCAGTTCTTC.

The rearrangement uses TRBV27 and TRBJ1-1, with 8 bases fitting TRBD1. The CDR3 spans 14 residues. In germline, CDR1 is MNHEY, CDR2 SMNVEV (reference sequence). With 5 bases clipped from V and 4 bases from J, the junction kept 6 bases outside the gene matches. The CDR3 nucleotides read TGTGCCAGCAGTCAACACACAGGGGGCACTGAAGCTTTCTTT. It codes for CASSQHTGGTEAFF.

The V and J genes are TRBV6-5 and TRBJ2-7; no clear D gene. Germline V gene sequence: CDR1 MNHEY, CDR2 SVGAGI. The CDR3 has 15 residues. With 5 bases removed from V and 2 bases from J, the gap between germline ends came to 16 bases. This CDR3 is CASSPTDAATYEQYF. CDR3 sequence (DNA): TGTGCCAGCAGTCCCACGGACGCGGCCACCTACGAGCAGTACTTC.

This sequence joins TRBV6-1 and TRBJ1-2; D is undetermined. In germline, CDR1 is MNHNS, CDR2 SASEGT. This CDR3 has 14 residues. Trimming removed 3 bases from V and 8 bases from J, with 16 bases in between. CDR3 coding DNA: TGTGCCAGCAGTGACCGGGCCGCGGTTAAAGGCTACACCTTC. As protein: CASSDRAAVKGYTF.

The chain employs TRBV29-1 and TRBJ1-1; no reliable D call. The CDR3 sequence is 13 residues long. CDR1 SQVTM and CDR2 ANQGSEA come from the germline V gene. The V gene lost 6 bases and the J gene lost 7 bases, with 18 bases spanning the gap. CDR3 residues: CSVLTGPASEAFF. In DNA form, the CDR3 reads TGCAGCGTCTTGACCGGACCGGCCAGTGAAGCTTTCTTT.

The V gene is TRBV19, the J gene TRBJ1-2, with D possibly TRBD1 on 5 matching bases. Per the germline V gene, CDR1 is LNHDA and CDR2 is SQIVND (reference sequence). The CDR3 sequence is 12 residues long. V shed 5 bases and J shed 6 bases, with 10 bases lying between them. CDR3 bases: TGTGCCAGTAGTTTGACCAGGGATGGCTACACCTTC. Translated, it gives CASSLTRDGYTF.

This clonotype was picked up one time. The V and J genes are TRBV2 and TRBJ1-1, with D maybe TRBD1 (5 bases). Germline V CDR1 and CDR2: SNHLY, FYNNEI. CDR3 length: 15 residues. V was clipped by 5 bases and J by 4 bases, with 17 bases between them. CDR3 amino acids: CASSTPGGESTEAFF. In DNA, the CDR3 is TGTGCCAGCAGTACCCCCGGGGGGGAGAGCACTGAAGCTTTCTTT. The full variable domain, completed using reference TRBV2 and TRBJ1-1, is EPEVTQTPSHQVTQMGQEVILRCVPISNHLYFYWYRQILGQKVEFLVSFYNNEISEKSEIFDDQFSVERPDGSNFTLKIRSTKLEDSAMYFCASSTPGGESTEAFFGQGTRLTVV.

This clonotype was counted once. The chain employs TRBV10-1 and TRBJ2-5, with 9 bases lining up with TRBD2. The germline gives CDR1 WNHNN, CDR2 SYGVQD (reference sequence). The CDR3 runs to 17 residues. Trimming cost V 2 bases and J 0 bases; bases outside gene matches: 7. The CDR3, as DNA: TGCGCCAGCAGTGAGCTTACGACTAGCGGTTACCAAGAGACCCAGTACTTC. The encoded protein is CASSELTTSGYQETQYF.

The CDR3 sequence: CSAKHRDDSSPLHF. The CDR3 DNA sequence: TGCAGTGCAAAACACAGGGATGATAGTTCACCCCTCCACTTT. V and J are TRBV20-1 and TRBJ1-6; the D gene is possibly TRBD1 (6 bases). V lost 6 bases to trimming and J lost 9 bases, with 18 bases between them. CDR1 is DFQATT, CDR2 SNEGSKA, per germline (reference sequence). The CDR3 spans 14 residues.